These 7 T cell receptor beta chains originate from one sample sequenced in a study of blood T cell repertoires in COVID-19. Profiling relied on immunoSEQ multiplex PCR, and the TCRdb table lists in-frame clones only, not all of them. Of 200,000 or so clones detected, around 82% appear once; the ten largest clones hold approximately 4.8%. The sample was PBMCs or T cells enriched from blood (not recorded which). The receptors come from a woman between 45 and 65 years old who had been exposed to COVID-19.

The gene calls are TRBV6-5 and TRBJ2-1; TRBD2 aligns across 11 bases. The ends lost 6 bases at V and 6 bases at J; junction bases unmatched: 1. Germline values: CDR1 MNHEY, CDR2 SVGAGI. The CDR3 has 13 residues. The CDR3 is CASRLAGANEQFF. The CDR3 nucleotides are TGTGCCAGCAGACTAGCGGGGGCCAATGAGCAGTTCTTC.

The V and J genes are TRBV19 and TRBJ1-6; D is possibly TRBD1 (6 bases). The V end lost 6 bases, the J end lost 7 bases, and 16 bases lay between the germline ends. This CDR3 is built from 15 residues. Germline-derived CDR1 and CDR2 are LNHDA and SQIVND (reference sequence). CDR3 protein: CASRRADRNNSPLHF. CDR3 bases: TGTGCCAGTAGACGGGCCGACAGGAACAATTCACCCCTCCACTTT.

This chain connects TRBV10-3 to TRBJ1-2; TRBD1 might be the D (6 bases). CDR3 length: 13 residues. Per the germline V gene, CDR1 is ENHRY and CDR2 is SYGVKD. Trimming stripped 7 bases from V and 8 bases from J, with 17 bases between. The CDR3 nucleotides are TGTGCCATCACCCCCCATTCGGACAGCGGCTACACCTTC. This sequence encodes CAITPHSDSGYTF.

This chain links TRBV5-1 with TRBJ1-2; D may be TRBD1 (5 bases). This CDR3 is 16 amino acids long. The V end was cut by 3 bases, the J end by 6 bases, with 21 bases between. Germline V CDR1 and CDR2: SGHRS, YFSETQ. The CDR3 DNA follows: TGCGCCAGCAGCTCCGGGGACTACAAAATCCGGCATGGCTACACCTTC. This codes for CASSSGDYKIRHGYTF. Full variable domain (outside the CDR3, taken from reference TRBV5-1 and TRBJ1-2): KAGVTQTPRYLIKTRGQQVTLSCSPISGHRSVSWYQQTPGQGLQFLFEYFSETQRNKGNFPGRFSGRQFSNSRSEMNVSTLELGDSALYLCASSSGDYKIRHGYTFGSGTRLTVV.

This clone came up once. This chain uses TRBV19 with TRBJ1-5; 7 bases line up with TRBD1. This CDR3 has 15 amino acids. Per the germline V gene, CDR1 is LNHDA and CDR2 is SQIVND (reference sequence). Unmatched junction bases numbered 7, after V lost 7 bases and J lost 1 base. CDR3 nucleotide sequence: TGTGCCAGTACTTCGACAGGGAGGAGCAATCAGCCCCAGCATTTT. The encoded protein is CASTSTGRSNQPQHF.

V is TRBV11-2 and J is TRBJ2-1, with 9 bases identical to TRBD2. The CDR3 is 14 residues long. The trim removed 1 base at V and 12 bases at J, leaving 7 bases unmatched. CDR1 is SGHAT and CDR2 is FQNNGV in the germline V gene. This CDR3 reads CASSLGSGGFRQFF. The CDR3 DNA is TGTGCCAGCAGCTTAGGGAGCGGGGGGTTCCGGCAGTTCTTC.

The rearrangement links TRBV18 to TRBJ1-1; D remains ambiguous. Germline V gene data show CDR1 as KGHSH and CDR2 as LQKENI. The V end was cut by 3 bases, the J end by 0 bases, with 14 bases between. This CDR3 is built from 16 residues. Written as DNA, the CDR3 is TGTGCCAGCTCACCTCGAGGAGATGCAATGAACACTGAAGCTTTCTTT. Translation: CASSPRGDAMNTEAFF.